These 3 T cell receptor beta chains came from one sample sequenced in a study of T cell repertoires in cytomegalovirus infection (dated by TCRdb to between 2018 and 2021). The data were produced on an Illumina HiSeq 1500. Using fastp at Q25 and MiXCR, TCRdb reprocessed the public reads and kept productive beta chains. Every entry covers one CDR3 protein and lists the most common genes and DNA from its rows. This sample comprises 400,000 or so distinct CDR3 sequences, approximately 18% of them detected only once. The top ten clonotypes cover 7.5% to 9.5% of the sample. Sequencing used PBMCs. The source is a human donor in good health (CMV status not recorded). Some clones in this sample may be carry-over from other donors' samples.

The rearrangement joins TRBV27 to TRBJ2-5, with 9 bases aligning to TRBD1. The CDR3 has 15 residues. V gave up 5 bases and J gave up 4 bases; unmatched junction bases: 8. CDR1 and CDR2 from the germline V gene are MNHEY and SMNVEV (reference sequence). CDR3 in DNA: TGTGCCAGCAGTCCCAACAGGGGGCGCGGAGAGACCCAGTACTTC. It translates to CASSPNRGRGETQYF.

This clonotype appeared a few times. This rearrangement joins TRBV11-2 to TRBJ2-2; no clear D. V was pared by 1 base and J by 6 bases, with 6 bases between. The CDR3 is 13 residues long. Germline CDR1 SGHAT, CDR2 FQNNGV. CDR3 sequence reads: CASSLAPPGELFF. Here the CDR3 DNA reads TGTGCCAGCAGCTTAGCCCCTCCCGGGGAGCTGTTTTTT.

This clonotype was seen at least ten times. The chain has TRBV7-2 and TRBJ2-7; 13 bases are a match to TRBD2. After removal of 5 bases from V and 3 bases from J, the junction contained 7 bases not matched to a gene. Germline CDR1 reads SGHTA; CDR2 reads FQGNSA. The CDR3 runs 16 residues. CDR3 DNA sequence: TGTGCCAGCAGCCTGCCGGGACTAGCGGGGCACTACGAGCAGTACTTC. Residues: CASSLPGLAGHYEQYF. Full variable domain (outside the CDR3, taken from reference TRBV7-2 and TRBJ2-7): GAGVSQSPSNKVTEKGKDVELRCDPISGHTALYWYRQSLGQGLEFLIYFQGNSAPDKSGLPSDRFSAERTGGSVSTLTIQRTQQEDSAVYLCASSLPGLAGHYEQYFGPGTRLTVT.